The entry below gives a single T cell receptor beta chain sequence along with its context. Its antigen is still unknown. TCRdb ran MiXCR on the 5' RACE reads and lists one entry per CDR3 protein. The sample shows 390,000 or so distinct CDR3 sequences, about a fifth of them seen only once. This sample is drawn from a study of CD8 T cells in ankylosing spondylitis. Broader study findings: Typical of ankylosing spondylitis blood, it appeared, was a TCR beta motif of under 10 highly homologous variants.

There are 13 residues in the CDR3. Germline CDR1 reads SGHTA; CDR2 reads FQGTGA. The trim removed 4 bases at V and 5 bases at J, leaving 3 bases unmatched. The chain recombines TRBV7-3 with TRBJ1-1; 8 nucleotides match TRBD1. Sequencing was carried out using blood, either unsorted or a sorted T cell fraction (not recorded which). This receptor was identified in a male donor with ankylosing spondylitis. The CDR3 sequence: CASSSDRATEAFF. The CDR3 bases are TGTGCCAGCAGCTCGGACAGGGCTACTGAAGCTTTCTTT.